The 3 T cell receptor beta chains below were found in one sample sequenced in a study of CD8 T cells in Susac syndrome. With random hexamers, reverse transcription was performed on roughly 0.5 to 1 ug of RNA. TCRdb ran MiXCR on the immunoSEQ multiplex PCR reads and lists one entry per CDR3 protein. The sample has under 300,000 distinct CDR3 sequences; almost 97% are singletons. Sequenced sample: CD4+ T cells from PBMCs. The receptor source for this set is a human donor with Susac syndrome.

The chain carries TRBV20-1 and TRBJ2-7; D is undetermined. This CDR3 region has 13 residues. Trimming shortened V by 0 bases and J by 4 bases, and 10 bases separated the two germline ends. CDR1 is DFQATT, CDR2 SNEGSKA, per germline (reference sequence). Written as DNA, the CDR3 is TGCAGTGCTAGAGATTATCAGTCTTACGAGCAGTACTTC. This gives the protein CSARDYQSYEQYF.

The chain combines TRBV5-1 with TRBJ2-7; TRBD1 is a possible D gene (7 bases). Between the trimmed V and J ends, which lost 3 bases and 5 bases, there was a span of 24 bases. Germline CDR1 SGHRS, CDR2 YFSETQ. This CDR3 is built from 17 residues. The CDR3 reads CASSSRGVRARIDEQYF. For the CDR3, the DNA is TGCGCCAGCAGCTCCAGGGGGGTAAGAGCAAGAATCGACGAGCAGTACTTC.

This clonotype was observed a single time. The rearrangement links TRBV15 to TRBJ2-1, with TRBD2 matching 8 bases. Germline V gene lookup returns CDR1 LNHNV and CDR2 YYDKDF (reference sequence). V shed 6 bases and J 8 bases; nucleotides not matched to a gene: 9. This CDR3 is built from 14 residues. The CDR3 here is CATREREFVYEQFF. CDR3 DNA sequence: TGTGCCACCAGGGAGCGGGAGTTTGTCTATGAGCAGTTCTTC.